This record covers a single T cell receptor (beta chain). Treatment of the sample: around 19 received Ad26.COV2.S at low or high dose, single or two shots; about 5 received placebo; per-sample allocation not given. Day 63 following the first vaccine or placebo injection was when the samples were taken. The data stem from a study of Ad26.COV2.S vaccination and SARS-CoV-2 variants. Repertoires were generated with immunoSEQ multiplex PCR, while TCRdb's copy carries only in-frame clones and drops some. The repertoire holds about 440,000 clones, with 90% as singletons. CDR3 size: 16 residues. Germline V CDR1 and CDR2: SQVTM, ANQGSEA. V shed 1 base, J shed 1 base, and the junction held 9 bases outside the gene matches.

The rearrangement uses TRBV29-1 and TRBJ1-1; 7 bases fit TRBD1. This specimen was peripheral blood, taken in a trial of Ad26.COV2.S vaccine versus placebo. This receptor was identified in a person between 18 and 59 years old who received the Ad26.COV2.S COVID-19 vaccine or a placebo. DNA for the CDR3: TGCAGCGTTGAAGGTGGAGGGGGCAGGGCGAACACTGAAGCTTTCTTT. Translated: CSVEGGGGRANTEAFF.